Given below is one T cell receptor beta chain in context. Here immunoSEQ multiplex PCR was the method, and the copy in TCRdb shows in-frame clones only, minus some. Of some 1,400,000 clones in the sample, around 97% were seen once. This sample was taken from a study of shared clonotypes between healthy human individuals. The sequence was collected from a man aged 30 to 45 in good health. The sample comprised naive CD4+ T cells sorted from blood. Described subset: CD45RA+ positively selected.

CDR3 DNA: TGTGCCAGTAGTATACGACAGGGTTTGGGTAGCAATCAGCCCCAGCATTTT. Protein sequence: CASSIRQGLGSNQPQHF. V usage is TRBV19 and J usage is TRBJ1-5, with TRBD1 matching over 7 bases. This CDR3 comprises 17 residues. Trimming removed 2 bases from V and 0 bases from J; junction bases left unmatched: 7. CDR1 and CDR2 from the germline V gene are LNHDA and SQIVND (reference sequence).